This T cell receptor beta chain was observed in a study of blood T cells in healthy people across ages. The authors ran a second PCR of 7 to 11 cycles using a sample-barcoded 5' primer and a J-beta primer mix. TCRdb re-derived calls from the 5' RACE reads in MiXCR, one entry per CDR3 protein. The sample holds 650,000 to 800,000 distinct CDR3 sequences, about 51% seen once. This CDR3 is built from 14 residues. The V end was cut by 4 bases, the J end by 4 bases, with 11 bases between. Germline CDR1 reads LGHDT; CDR2 reads YNNKEL (reference sequence). The study drew donors from healthy Caucasian individuals in Russia aged roughly 6 to 100. Total RNA, at least 5.5 micrograms per sample, came from PBMCs.

J is TRBJ1-5 and V is TRBV3-1; D is perhaps TRBD1 (6 bases). Sequencing was done on a sample of blood. The source of this sequence is a woman older than 75 in good health. The CDR3 nucleotides read TGTGCCAGCAGCCTGGGGACATTGAATCAGCCCCAGCATTTT. It translates to CASSLGTLNQPQHF.